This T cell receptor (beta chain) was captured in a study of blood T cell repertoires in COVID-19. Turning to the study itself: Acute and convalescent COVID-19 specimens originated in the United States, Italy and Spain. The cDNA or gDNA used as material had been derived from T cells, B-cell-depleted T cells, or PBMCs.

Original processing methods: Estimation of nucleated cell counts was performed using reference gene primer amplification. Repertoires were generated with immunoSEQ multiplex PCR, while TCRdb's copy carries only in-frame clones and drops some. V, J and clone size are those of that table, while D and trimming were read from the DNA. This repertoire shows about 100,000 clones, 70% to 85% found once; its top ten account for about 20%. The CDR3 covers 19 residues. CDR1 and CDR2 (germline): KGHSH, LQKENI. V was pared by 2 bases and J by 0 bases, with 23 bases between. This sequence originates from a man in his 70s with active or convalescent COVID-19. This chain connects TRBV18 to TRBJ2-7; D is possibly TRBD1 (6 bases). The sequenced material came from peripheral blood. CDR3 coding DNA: TGTGCCAGCTCACCAAGAATTTTGGGCCAGGGGCCAAGCTCCTACGAGCAGTACTTC. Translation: CASSPRILGQGPSSYEQYF. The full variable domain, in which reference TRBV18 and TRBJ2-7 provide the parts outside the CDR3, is NAGVMQNPRHLVRRRGQEARLRCSPMKGHSHVYWYRQLPEEGLKFMVYLQKENIIDESGMPKERFSAEFPKEGPSILRIQQVVRGDSAAYFCASSPRILGQGPSSYEQYFGPGTRLTVT.